This is a list of T cell receptor beta chains from one sample in a study of tumor and adjacent non-tumor tissue in lung cancer. TCRdb used MiXCR to reprocess the multiplex PCR reads, holding one entry per CDR3 protein. The sample lists 40,000 to 55,000 distinct CDR3 sequences, 74% occurring once. The sequenced sample consisted of distant non-tumor lung tissue. These TCRs come from an older woman with non-small cell lung cancer. The CDR3 runs from the conserved cysteine through the conserved F or W. The D gene is left open where the match is weak. Where a row states a size, it is once, few, many or the class of an expanded clone; other rows omit it.

abundance: .
v_gene: TRBV6-2/TRBV6-3
d_gene: TRBD2
j_gene: TRBJ2-1
CDR3nt: TGTGCCAGCACCAGTCCCGCTTTAGCGGGGAGGGTCAATGAGCAGTTCTTC
CDR3aa: CASTSPALAGRVNEQFF

abundance: .
v_gene: TRBV4-1
d_gene: TRBD1
j_gene: TRBJ1-2
CDR3nt: TGCGCCAACAACCCGACAGGGTCTGGGGGTTATGGCTACACCTTC
CDR3aa: CANNPTGSGGYGYTF

abundance: .
v_gene: TRBV12-3/TRBV12-4
d_gene: .
j_gene: TRBJ2-7
CDR3nt: TGTGCCAGCAGTTCGCTCTATCCCATCACTTTTACAGGAGGCGAGCAGTACTTC
CDR3aa: CASSSLYPITFTGGEQYF

abundance: .
v_gene: TRBV7-3
d_gene: TRBD2
j_gene: TRBJ2-3
CDR3nt: TGTGCCAGTAGCTTAACGGGAGGCACAGATACGCAGTACTTT
CDR3aa: CASSLTGGTDTQYF

abundance: .
v_gene: TRBV6-5
d_gene: .
j_gene: TRBJ2-2
CDR3nt: TGTGCCAGCAGTCAAAACACCGGGGAGCTGGTATTT
CDR3aa: CASSQNTGELVF

abundance: .
v_gene: TRBV4-2
d_gene: TRBD2
j_gene: TRBJ2-7
CDR3nt: TGTGCCAGCAGCCCCGCGGCTAGCGGGGCCTACAAGCAATACTTC
CDR3aa: CASSPAASGAYKQYF

abundance: few
v_gene: TRBV7-2
d_gene: TRBD2
j_gene: TRBJ2-3
CDR3nt: TGTGCCAGCAGCTTAAGCGGGAGGAGGCAGGGGTTAGATACGCAGTATTTT
CDR3aa: CASSLSGRRQGLDTQYF

abundance: .
v_gene: TRBV6-2/TRBV6-3
d_gene: TRBD1
j_gene: TRBJ2-3
CDR3nt: TGTGCCAGCAGCCAAACTGGACAGGCTGGCACAGATACGCATCATTTT
CDR3aa: CASSQTGQAGTDTHHF

abundance: .
v_gene: TRBV6-2/TRBV6-3
d_gene: TRBD1
j_gene: TRBJ1-2
CDR3nt: TGTGCCAGCAAGCCCGAGGGACAGGGATTTTTTTTGAACTACACCTTC
CDR3aa: CASKPEGQGFFLNYTF

abundance: .
v_gene: TRBV7-9
d_gene: TRBD2
j_gene: TRBJ2-1
CDR3nt: TGTGTCAGCATCTCCAGGACTAGCGTCGAGCAGTTCTTC
CDR3aa: CVSISRTSVEQFF

abundance: .
v_gene: TRBV6-1
d_gene: .
j_gene: TRBJ2-6
CDR3nt: TGTGCAAGCAGTTGGACACAGAGTTCTGGGGCCATCGTCCTGACTTTC
CDR3aa: CASSWTQSSGAIVLTF

abundance: many
v_gene: TRBV12-3/TRBV12-4
d_gene: TRBD1
j_gene: TRBJ2-7
CDR3nt: TGTGCCAGCGGGAACCGGGACAGACTCTACGAGCAGTACTTC
CDR3aa: CASGNRDRLYEQYF

abundance: .
v_gene: TRBV7-2
d_gene: .
j_gene: TRBJ1-3
CDR3nt: TGTGCCAGCAGCTTAGAAGCGTTCTCTGGAAACACCATATATTTT
CDR3aa: CASSLEAFSGNTIYF

abundance: .
v_gene: TRBV29-1
d_gene: .
j_gene: TRBJ2-7
CDR3nt: TGCAGCGCTGAAGAAGGTATGGACGGCGAGCAATACTTC
CDR3aa: CSAEEGMDGEQYF

abundance: .
v_gene: TRBV6-6
d_gene: .
j_gene: TRBJ1-6
CDR3nt: TGTGCCAGCAGTTTTGATGAAGAGAGCTCCTATATTTCACCTCTACACTTT
CDR3aa: CASSFDEESSYISPLHF

abundance: .
v_gene: TRBV11-2
d_gene: .
j_gene: TRBJ1-2
CDR3nt: TGCGCCAGCAGCCTCAAATGGGGTAACCGCGTCTATGGCTACACCTTC
CDR3aa: CASSLKWGNRVYGYTF

abundance: once
v_gene: TRBV11-3
d_gene: .
j_gene: TRBJ1-6
CDR3nt: TGTGCCAGCGGCTTAGAGGACAGATGTAATTCACCTCTCCACTTT
CDR3aa: CASGLEDRCNSPLHF

abundance: .
v_gene: TRBV6-6
d_gene: .
j_gene: TRBJ2-7
CDR3nt: TGTGCCAGCAGTAGCCAGATAGGGGGAGACTACGAGCAGTATTTC
CDR3aa: CASSSQIGGDYEQYF

abundance: .
v_gene: TRBV4-3
d_gene: .
j_gene: TRBJ2-2
CDR3nt: TGCGCCAGCAGCCAAGACCCCGGCGGGTTTAACACCGGGCAACTGTTTTTT
CDR3aa: CASSQDPGGFNTGQLFF

abundance: once
v_gene: TRBV6-1
d_gene: .
j_gene: TRBJ2-2
CDR3nt: TGTGTCAGCAGTCCCCTAGGACAAGTATCCACCGGGGGGCTGTTTTTT
CDR3aa: CVSSPLGQVSTGGLFF